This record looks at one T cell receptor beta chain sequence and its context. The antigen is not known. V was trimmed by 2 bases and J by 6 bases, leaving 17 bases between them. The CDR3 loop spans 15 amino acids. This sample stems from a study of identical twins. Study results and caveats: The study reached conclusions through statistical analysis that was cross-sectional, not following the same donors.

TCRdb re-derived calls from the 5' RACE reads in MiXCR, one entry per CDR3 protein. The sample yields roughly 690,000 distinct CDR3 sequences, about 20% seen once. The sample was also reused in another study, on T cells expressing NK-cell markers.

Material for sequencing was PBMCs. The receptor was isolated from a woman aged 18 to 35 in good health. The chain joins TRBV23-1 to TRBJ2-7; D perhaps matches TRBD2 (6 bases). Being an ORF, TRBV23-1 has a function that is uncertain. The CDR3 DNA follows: TGCGCCAGCAGTCAAGCCAGGAGGGCCACTCGCGAGCAGTACTTC. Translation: CASSQARRATREQYF.